This TCR beta chain is from a study of T cell repertoires in cytomegalovirus infection. Across the whole study: CMV infection together with matching HLA type was indicated by public TCR beta signatures.

Concerning this clonotype: Its antigen is unidentified.

Broader study findings: The ex vivo response was dominated by HLA-C-restricted CMV-specific TCR beta clonotypes. The cumulative frequency of public TCR beta families distinguished individuals who carried CMV together with the relevant HLA.

Germline V gene data show CDR1 as MNHNY and CDR2 as SVGAGI (reference sequence). The CDR3 extends over 12 amino acids. V was clipped by 8 bases and J by 11 bases, with 16 bases between them. One entry per CDR3 protein results from TCRdb running MiXCR on the reads. The sample holds about 700,000 distinct CDR3 sequences; roughly a third are singletons and the top ten take approximately 18%. This chain connects TRBV6-6 to TRBJ1-5; possibly TRBD1 for D (5 bases). This TCR was sampled from a human donor in good health (CMV status not recorded). Some clones in this sample may be carry-over from other donors' samples. This material consisted of cultured PBMCs, taken from culture after CMV antigen stimulation. The CDR3: CASGGDGPTQHF. The CDR3 DNA is TGTGCCAGCGGTGGGGACGGCCCTACCCAGCATTTT.